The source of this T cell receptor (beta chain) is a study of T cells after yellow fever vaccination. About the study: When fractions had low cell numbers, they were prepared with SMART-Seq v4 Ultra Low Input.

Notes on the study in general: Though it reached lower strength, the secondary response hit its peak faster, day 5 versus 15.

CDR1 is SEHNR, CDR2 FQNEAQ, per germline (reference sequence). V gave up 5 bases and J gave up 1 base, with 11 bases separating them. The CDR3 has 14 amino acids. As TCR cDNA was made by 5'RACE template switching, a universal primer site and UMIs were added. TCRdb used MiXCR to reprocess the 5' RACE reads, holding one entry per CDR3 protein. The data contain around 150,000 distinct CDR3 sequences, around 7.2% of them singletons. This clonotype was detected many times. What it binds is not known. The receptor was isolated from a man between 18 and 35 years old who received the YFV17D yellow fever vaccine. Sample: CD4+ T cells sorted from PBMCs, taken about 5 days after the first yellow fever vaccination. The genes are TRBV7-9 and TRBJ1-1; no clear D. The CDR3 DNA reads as TGTGCCAGCAGCCCCCGTCAGGAGAACACTGAAGCTTTCTTT. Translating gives CASSPRQENTEAFF.